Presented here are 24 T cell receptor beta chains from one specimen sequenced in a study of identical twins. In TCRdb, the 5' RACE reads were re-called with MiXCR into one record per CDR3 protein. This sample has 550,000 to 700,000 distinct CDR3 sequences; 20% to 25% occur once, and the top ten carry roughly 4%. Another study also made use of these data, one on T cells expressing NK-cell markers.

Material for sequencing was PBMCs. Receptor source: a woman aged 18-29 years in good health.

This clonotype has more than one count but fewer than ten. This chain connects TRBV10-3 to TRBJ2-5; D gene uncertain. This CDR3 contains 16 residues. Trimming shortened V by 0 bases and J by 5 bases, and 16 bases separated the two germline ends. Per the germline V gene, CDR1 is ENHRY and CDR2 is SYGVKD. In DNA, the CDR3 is TGTGCCATCAGTGAGTCGGTGACCAGCCCGCGGGAGACCCAGTACTTC. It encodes CAISESVTSPRETQYF.

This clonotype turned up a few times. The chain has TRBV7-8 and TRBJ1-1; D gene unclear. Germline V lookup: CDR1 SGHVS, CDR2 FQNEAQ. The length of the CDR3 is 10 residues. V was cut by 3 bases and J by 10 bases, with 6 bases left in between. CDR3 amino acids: CASSFPRAFF. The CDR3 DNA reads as TGTGCCAGCAGCTTTCCCAGAGCTTTCTTT.

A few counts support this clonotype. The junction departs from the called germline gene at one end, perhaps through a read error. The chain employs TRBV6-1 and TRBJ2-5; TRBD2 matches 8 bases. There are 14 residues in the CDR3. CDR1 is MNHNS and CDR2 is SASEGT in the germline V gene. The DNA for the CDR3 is TGTGCCAGCAGTCAAGCGGGAGTGAAGGAGACCCAGTACTTC. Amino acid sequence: CASSQAGVKETQYF.

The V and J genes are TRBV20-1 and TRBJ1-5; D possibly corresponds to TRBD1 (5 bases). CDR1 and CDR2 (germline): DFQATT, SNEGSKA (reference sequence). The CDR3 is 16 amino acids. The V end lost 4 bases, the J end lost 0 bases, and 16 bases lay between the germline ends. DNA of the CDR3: TGCAGTGCTACCGGAGGGGAGGGCCTTAGCAATCAGCCCCAGCATTTT. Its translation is CSATGGEGLSNQPQHF.

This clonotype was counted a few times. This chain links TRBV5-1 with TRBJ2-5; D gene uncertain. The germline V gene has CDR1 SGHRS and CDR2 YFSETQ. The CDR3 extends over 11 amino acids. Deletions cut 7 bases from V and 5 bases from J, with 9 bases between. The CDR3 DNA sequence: TGCGCCAGCCGGATCTCGGAGACCCAGTACTTC. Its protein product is CASRISETQYF.

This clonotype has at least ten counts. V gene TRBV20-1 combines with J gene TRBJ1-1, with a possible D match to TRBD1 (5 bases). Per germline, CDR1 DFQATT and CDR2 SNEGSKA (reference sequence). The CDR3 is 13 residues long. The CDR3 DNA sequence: TGCACCGGAGTCCAGACAGCCAACACTGAAGCTTTCTTT. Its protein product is CTGVQTANTEAFF.

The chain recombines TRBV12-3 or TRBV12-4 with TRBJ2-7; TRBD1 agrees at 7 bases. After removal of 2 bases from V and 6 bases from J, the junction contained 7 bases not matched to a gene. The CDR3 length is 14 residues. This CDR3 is CASSLHRGLSEQYF. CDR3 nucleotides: TGTGCCAGCAGTTTACACAGGGGTCTTAGCGAGCAGTACTTC.

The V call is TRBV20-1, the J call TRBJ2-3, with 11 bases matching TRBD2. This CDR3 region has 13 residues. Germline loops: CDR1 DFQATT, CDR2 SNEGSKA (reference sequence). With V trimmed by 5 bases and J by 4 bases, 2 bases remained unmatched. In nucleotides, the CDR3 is TGCAGTGCTCATAGCGGGGGGGCAGATACGCAGTATTTT. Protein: CSAHSGGADTQYF.

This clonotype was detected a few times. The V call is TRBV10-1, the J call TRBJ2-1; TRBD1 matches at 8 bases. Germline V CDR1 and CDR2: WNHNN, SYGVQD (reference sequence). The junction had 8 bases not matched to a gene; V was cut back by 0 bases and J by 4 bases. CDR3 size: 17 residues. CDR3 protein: CASSESRRTGLYNEQFF. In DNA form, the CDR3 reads TGCGCCAGCAGTGAGTCTCGACGGACAGGGCTATACAATGAGCAGTTCTTC.

In DNA form, the CDR3 reads TGTGCCAGCAGGTCCGGGCAATCCCTGGGCGAGCAGTACTTC. Translation: CASRSGQSLGEQYF. The chain couples TRBV6-1 to TRBJ2-7; D unclear. The CDR3 totals 14 residues. The V gene's germline CDR1 is MNHNS and CDR2 SASEGT. Trimming left V 6 bases short and J 6 bases short, with 18 bases between.

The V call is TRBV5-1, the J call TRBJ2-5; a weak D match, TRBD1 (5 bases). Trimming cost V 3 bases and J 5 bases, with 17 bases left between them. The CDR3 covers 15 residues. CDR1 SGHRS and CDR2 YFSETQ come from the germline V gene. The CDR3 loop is CASSSRPGLSETQYF. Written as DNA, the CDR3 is TGCGCCAGCAGCTCGAGACCAGGGCTCTCGGAGACCCAGTACTTC.

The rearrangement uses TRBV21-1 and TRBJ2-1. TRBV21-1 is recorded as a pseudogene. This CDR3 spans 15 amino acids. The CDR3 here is CASSKQRGPISEQFF. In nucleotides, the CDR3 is TGTGCCAGCAGCAAACAACGGGGTCCAATCAGTGAGCAGTTCTTC.

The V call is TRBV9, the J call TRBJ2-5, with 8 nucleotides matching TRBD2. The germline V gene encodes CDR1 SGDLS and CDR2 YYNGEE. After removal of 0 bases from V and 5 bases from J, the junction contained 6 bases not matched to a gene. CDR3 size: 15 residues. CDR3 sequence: CASSVGPGGYETQYF. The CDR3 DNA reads TGTGCCAGCAGCGTAGGGCCGGGAGGGTACGAGACCCAGTACTTC.

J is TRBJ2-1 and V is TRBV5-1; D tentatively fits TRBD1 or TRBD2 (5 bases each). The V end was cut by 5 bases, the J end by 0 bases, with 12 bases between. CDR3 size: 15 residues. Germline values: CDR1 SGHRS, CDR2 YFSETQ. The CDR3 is CASRRGQGSYNEQFF. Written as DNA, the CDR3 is TGCGCCAGCAGGAGGGGCCAGGGCTCCTACAATGAGCAGTTCTTC. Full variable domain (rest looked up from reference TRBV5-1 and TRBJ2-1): KAGVTQTPRYLIKTRGQQVTLSCSPISGHRSVSWYQQTPGQGLQFLFEYFSETQRNKGNFPGRFSGRQFSNSRSEMNVSTLELGDSALYLCASRRGQGSYNEQFFGPGTRLTVL.

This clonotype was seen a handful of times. CDR3 coding DNA: TGCAGTGCTAGTCCAGGGGCTTCTACCGAGCAGTACTTC. Its protein product is CSASPGASTEQYF. The chain combines TRBV20-1 with TRBJ2-7; possibly TRBD1 for D (6 bases). Germline assignment: CDR1 DFQATT and CDR2 SNEGSKA (reference sequence). The CDR3 is 13 residues long. With 3 bases removed from V and 6 bases from J, the gap between germline ends came to 15 bases.

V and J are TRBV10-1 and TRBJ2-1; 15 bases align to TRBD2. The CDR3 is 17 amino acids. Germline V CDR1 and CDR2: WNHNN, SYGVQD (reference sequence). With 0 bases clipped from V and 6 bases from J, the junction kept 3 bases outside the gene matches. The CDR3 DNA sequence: TGCGCCAGCAGTGAGTCTGGACTAGCGGGAGGGGGCAATGAGCAGTTCTTC. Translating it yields CASSESGLAGGGNEQFF.

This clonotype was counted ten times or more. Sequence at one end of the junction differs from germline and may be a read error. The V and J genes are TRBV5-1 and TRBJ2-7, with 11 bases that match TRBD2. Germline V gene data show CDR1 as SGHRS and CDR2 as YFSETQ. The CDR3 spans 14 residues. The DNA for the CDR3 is TGTGCCAGCAGCCCGGGGACTAGCGGCTACGAGCAGTACTTC. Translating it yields CASSPGTSGYEQYF.

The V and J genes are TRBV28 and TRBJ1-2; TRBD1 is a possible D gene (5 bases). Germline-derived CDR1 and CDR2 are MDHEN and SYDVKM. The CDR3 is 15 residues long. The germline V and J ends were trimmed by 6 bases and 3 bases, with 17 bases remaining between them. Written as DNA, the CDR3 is TGTGCCAGCAGATTCACAACCGGGGCCGACTATGGCTACACCTTC. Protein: CASRFTTGADYGYTF.

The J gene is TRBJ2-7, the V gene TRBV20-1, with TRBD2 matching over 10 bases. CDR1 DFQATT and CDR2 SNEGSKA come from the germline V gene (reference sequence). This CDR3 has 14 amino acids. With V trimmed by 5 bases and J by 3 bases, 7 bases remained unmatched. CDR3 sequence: CSAHRLAGDYEQYF. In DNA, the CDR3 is TGCAGTGCTCACCGGCTAGCGGGAGACTACGAGCAGTACTTC.

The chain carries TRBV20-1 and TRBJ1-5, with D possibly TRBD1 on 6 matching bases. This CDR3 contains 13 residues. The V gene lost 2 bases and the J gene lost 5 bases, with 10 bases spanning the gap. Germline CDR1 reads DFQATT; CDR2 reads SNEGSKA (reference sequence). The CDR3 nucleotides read TGCAGTGCTAGAACGGCAGGGGATCAGCCCCAGCATTTT. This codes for CSARTAGDQPQHF.

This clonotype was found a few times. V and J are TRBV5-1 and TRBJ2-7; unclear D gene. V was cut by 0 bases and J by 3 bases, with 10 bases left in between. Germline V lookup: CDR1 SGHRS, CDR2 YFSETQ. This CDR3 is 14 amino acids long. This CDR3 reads CASSLAPTDYEQYF. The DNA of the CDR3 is TGCGCCAGCAGCTTGGCCCCGACGGACTACGAGCAGTACTTC.

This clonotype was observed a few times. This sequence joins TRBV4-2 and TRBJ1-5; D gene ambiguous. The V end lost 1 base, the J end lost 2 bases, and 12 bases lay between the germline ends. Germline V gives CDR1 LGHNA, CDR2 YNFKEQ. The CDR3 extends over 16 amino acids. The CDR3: CASSQGRWQGNQPQHF. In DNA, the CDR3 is TGTGCCAGCAGCCAAGGAAGGTGGCAGGGCAATCAGCCCCAGCATTTT.

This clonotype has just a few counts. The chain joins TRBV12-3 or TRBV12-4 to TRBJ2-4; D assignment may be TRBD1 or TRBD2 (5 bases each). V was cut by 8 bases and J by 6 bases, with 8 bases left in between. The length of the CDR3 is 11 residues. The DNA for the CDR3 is TGTGCCAGCCAGGGACCAAACATTCAGTACTTC. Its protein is CASQGPNIQYF.

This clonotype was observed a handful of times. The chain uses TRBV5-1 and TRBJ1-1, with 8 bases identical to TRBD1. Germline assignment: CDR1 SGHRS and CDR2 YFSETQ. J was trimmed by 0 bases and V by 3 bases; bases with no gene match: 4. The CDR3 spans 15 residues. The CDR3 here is CASSSGTGLNTEAFF. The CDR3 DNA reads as TGCGCCAGCAGCTCCGGGACAGGATTGAACACTGAAGCTTTCTTT.